Listed below are T cell receptor beta chains from one sample, sequenced in a study of PD-L1 blockade in urothelial cancer. The assay was immunoSEQ multiplex PCR, and TCRdb's table has in-frame clones only and misses some. The sample includes tens of thousands of clones, more than 75% seen only once; the top ten take 2% to 3%. The sample in question was PBMCs, obtained around atezolizumab (anti-PD-L1) treatment. Receptors were obtained from a man in his sixties with urothelial cancer. CDR3s include the opening cysteine and the closing phenylalanine or tryptophan. A D gene is named only where the DNA matches it firmly. Only part of the rows carry a size: once, few, many, or a class if the clone is expanded.

length: 12
D: .
size: .
V: TRBV5-1
J: TRBJ2-2
DNA: TGCGCCAGCAGTGATAACGGCGGGGAGCTGTTTTTT
CDR3: CASSDNGGELFF

length: 14
D: TRBD1
size: .
V: TRBV11-2
J: TRBJ2-7
DNA: TGTGCCAGCAGCTTATCAGGGGGAACCTACGAGCAGTACTTC
CDR3: CASSLSGGTYEQYF

length: 15
D: TRBD2
size: .
V: TRBV5-4
J: TRBJ2-1
DNA: TGTGCCAGCAGCTTGGACCAGCGGGGTTACAATGAGCAGTTCTTC
CDR3: CASSLDQRGYNEQFF

length: 14
D: TRBD1
size: .
V: TRBV7-2
J: TRBJ1-2
DNA: TGTGCCAGCAGCTCGCAGGGGGCGCGTTATGGCTACACCTTC
CDR3: CASSSQGARYGYTF

length: 16
D: .
size: .
V: TRBV14
J: TRBJ1-1
DNA: TGTGCCAGCAGCCAAGGAAAGGGGCGCATGAACACTGAAGCTTTCTTT
CDR3: CASSQGKGRMNTEAFF

length: 17
D: TRBD1
size: .
V: TRBV2
J: TRBJ2-3
DNA: TGTGCCAGCAGGCCGGGACAGGGCTCCTTCGGCACAGATACGCAGTATTTT
CDR3: CASRPGQGSFGTDTQYF

length: 12
D: .
size: once
V: TRBV25-1
J: TRBJ1-1
DNA: TGTGCCAGCAGCAGAGGGAAGACTGAAGCTTTCTTT
CDR3: CASSRGKTEAFF

length: 17
D: .
size: .
V: TRBV28
J: TRBJ2-2
DNA: TGTGCCAGCATCCCCCTTCCGGGACACAAGAACACCGGGGAGCTGTTTTTT
CDR3: CASIPLPGHKNTGELFF

length: 14
D: TRBD1
size: once
V: TRBV18
J: TRBJ2-1
DNA: TGTGCCAGCTCACCAGACAGGGTCGGGAATGAGCAGTTCTTC
CDR3: CASSPDRVGNEQFF

length: 13
D: .
size: .
V: TRBV5-6
J: TRBJ2-7
DNA: TGTGCCAGCAGCCTAAGAAACTCCTACGAGCAGTACTTC
CDR3: CASSLRNSYEQYF

length: 12
D: .
size: .
V: TRBV5-6
J: TRBJ2-7
DNA: TGTGCCAGCAGCCGGAGACAGGCGAAACAGTACTTC
CDR3: CASSRRQAKQYF

length: 13
D: TRBD1
size: few
V: TRBV10-1
J: TRBJ2-7
DNA: TGCGCCACCGGGACAGACCCCGAGCACGAGAAGTACTTC
CDR3: CATGTDPEHEKYF

length: 14
D: TRBD1
size: .
V: TRBV19
J: TRBJ2-5
DNA: TGTGCCAGTAGGCCGAGGGCAGGGGGCGAGACCCAGTACTTC
CDR3: CASRPRAGGETQYF

length: 15
D: TRBD2
size: .
V: TRBV7-9
J: TRBJ2-1
DNA: TGTGCCAGCAGCACCGGGGGGACGGTGTACAATGAGCAGTTCTTC
CDR3: CASSTGGTVYNEQFF

length: 15
D: .
size: .
V: TRBV5-6
J: TRBJ2-1
DNA: TGTGCCAGCAGCTTGGGGGAGCAGTCCTACAATGAGCAGTTCTTC
CDR3: CASSLGEQSYNEQFF

length: 15
D: TRBD1
size: .
V: TRBV6-1
J: TRBJ1-3
DNA: TGTGCCAGCAGAAGTGGGGACAGCTCTGGAAACACCATATATTTT
CDR3: CASRSGDSSGNTIYF

length: 16
D: TRBD1
size: once
V: TRBV19
J: TRBJ2-5
DNA: TGTGCCAGTAGTATTAGGACGGGACAGGGATACGAGACCCAGTACTTC
CDR3: CASSIRTGQGYETQYF

length: 15
D: .
size: .
V: TRBV28
J: TRBJ1-5
DNA: TGTGCCAGCAGAACCGACAGGTTGAGCAATCAGCCCCAGCATTTT
CDR3: CASRTDRLSNQPQHF

length: 13
D: .
size: once
V: TRBV21-1
J: TRBJ1-1
DNA: TGTGCCAGCAGCGACAGGGGGCACACTGAAGCTTTCTTT
CDR3: CASSDRGHTEAFF

length: 17
D: TRBD2
size: .
V: TRBV5-6
J: TRBJ2-7
DNA: TGTGCCAGCAGCTTCAGATCTAGCGGGAGGGCCGACTACGAGCAGTACTTC
CDR3: CASSFRSSGRADYEQYF

length: 16
D: .
size: once
V: TRBV2
J: TRBJ2-5
DNA: TGTGCCAGCATTGAGGGGAATAGGGGAAAGTTAGAGACCCAGTACTTC
CDR3: CASIEGNRGKLETQYF

length: 15
D: .
size: .
V: TRBV5-4
J: TRBJ2-3
DNA: TGTGCCAGCAGCTTGGGAGGGACTAGCACAGATACGCAGTATTTT
CDR3: CASSLGGTSTDTQYF

length: 15
D: TRBD1
size: .
V: TRBV7-9
J: TRBJ1-2
DNA: TGTGCCAGCAGCGATACAGGGGGCGGGAACTATGGCTACACCTTC
CDR3: CASSDTGGGNYGYTF

length: 16
D: .
size: .
V: TRBV7-9
J: TRBJ2-3
DNA: TGTGCCAGCAGCTTGGAGGGTGATATGAGCACAGATACGCAGTATTTT
CDR3: CASSLEGDMSTDTQYF

length: 14
D: .
size: few
V: TRBV11-2
J: TRBJ2-5
DNA: TGTGCCAGCAGAAAAACTACCAGCAAAGAGACCCAGTACTTC
CDR3: CASRKTTSKETQYF

length: 14
D: .
size: .
V: TRBV12-5
J: TRBJ2-5
DNA: TGTGCTAGTGGTTTGTCCGCGCTTGCGGAGACCCAGTACTTC
CDR3: CASGLSALAETQYF

length: 15
D: .
size: .
V: TRBV6-5
J: TRBJ2-7
DNA: TGTGCCAGCAGTTACTCGAGTCACGGGACCTACGAGCAGTACTTC
CDR3: CASSYSSHGTYEQYF

length: 15
D: .
size: .
V: TRBV4-1
J: TRBJ1-6
DNA: TGCGCCAGCAGCCAAGACAGGGGCAGGAATTCACCCCTCCACTTT
CDR3: CASSQDRGRNSPLHF

length: 14
D: .
size: .
V: TRBV6-6
J: TRBJ2-7
DNA: TGTGCCAGCAGCGACCGGGACACCTCCTACGAGCAGTACTTC
CDR3: CASSDRDTSYEQYF

length: 14
D: TRBD1
size: .
V: TRBV15
J: TRBJ2-5
DNA: TGTGCCACCAGCAGACCAGGGGGCATGGAGACCCAGTACTTC
CDR3: CATSRPGGMETQYF

length: 16
D: TRBD1
size: .
V: TRBV4-1
J: TRBJ1-5
DNA: TGCGCCAGCAGCCAAGATTTGGGACAGAGCAATCAGCCCCAGCATTTT
CDR3: CASSQDLGQSNQPQHF

length: 16
D: .
size: .
V: TRBV4-1
J: TRBJ1-3
DNA: TGCGCCAGCAGCCAAGTAGCACGTACCTCTGGAAACACCATATATTTT
CDR3: CASSQVARTSGNTIYF

length: 14
D: .
size: .
V: TRBV19
J: TRBJ1-3
DNA: TGTGCCAGTACCATCGGCAGGGCTGGAAACACCATATATTTT
CDR3: CASTIGRAGNTIYF

length: 15
D: TRBD2
size: .
V: TRBV7-9
J: TRBJ2-1
DNA: TGTGCCAGCAGCTTCACGGGACTATCGGGTCTTGAGCAGTTCTTC
CDR3: CASSFTGLSGLEQFF

length: 13
D: TRBD2
size: .
V: TRBV9
J: TRBJ2-5
DNA: TGTGCCAGCAGCGCCCGGGGGGAGGAGACCCAGTACTTC
CDR3: CASSARGEETQYF

length: 13
D: TRBD1
size: few
V: TRBV5-1
J: TRBJ2-3
DNA: TGCGCCAGTTGGACAGGCGGCACAGATACGCAGTATTTT
CDR3: CASWTGGTDTQYF

length: 15
D: TRBD2
size: .
V: TRBV5-5
J: TRBJ2-7
DNA: TGTGCCAGCAGCTTCGGACTAGCGGGGGGAGGCGAGCAGTACTTC
CDR3: CASSFGLAGGGEQYF

length: 14
D: TRBD1
size: .
V: TRBV6-1
J: TRBJ1-1
DNA: TGTGCCAGCAGTGAAACAGGGGGCATGTCTGAAGCTTTCTTT
CDR3: CASSETGGMSEAFF

length: 14
D: .
size: .
V: TRBV28
J: TRBJ1-5
DNA: TGTGCCAGCAGTTTTCCCGCCTACAATCAGCCCCAGCATTTT
CDR3: CASSFPAYNQPQHF

length: 12
D: .
size: .
V: TRBV6-6
J: TRBJ2-7
DNA: TGTGCCAGCAGTTCCAGGGGATCCGAGCAGTACTTC
CDR3: CASSSRGSEQYF

length: 16
D: .
size: .
V: TRBV4-3
J: TRBJ2-1
DNA: TGCGCCAGCAGCCAAGACACAGGGAGCTCCTACAATGAGCAGTTCTTC
CDR3: CASSQDTGSSYNEQFF